Each of the 28 T cell receptor beta chains below was sequenced from the same sample in a study of T cell responses to AZD1222 COVID-19 vaccine. The table came from immunoSEQ multiplex PCR; TCRdb's copy has only in-frame clones and leaves some out. The sample contains 100,000 or so clones, roughly 88% of which appear only once. This specimen was peripheral blood, taken on day 0 of AZD1222 vaccination. The receptor set was obtained from an adult in good health.

V and J are TRBV19 and TRBJ2-3, with TRBD2 matching over 7 bases. J was trimmed by 2 bases and V by 4 bases; bases with no gene match: 6. The CDR3 runs 15 residues. Germline CDR1 reads LNHDA; CDR2 reads SQIVND (reference sequence). The DNA of the CDR3 is TGTGCCAGTAGTACTCCTAGCGGTTTCACAGATACGCAGTATTTT. Amino acids: CASSTPSGFTDTQYF. The full variable domain, in which reference TRBV19 and TRBJ2-3 provide the parts outside the CDR3, is DGGITQSPKYLFRKEGQNVTLSCEQNLNHDAMYWYRQDPGQGLRLIYYSQIVNDFQKGDIAEGYSVSREKKESFPLTVTSAQKNPTAFYLCASSTPSGFTDTQYFGPGTRLTVL.

DNA for the CDR3: TGTGCCAGCAGCTTCCGGGAGGGCACCGGGGAGCTGTTTTTT. This gives the protein CASSFREGTGELFF. V gene TRBV5-8 combines with J gene TRBJ2-2; 8 bases match TRBD2. CDR3 length equals 14 residues. V shed 2 bases, J shed 4 bases, and the junction held 1 base outside the gene matches. Germline loops: CDR1 SGHTS, CDR2 YDEGEE.

The CDR3 DNA reads TGTGCCAGCAGTGAACTTAACTATGGCTACACCTTC. Translation gives CASSELNYGYTF. The chain uses TRBV6-1 and TRBJ1-2, with D hard to call. The CDR3 has 12 residues. Germline CDR1 reads MNHNS; CDR2 reads SASEGT. Trimming removed 2 bases from V and 1 base from J, with 2 bases in between.

This chain links TRBV5-4 with TRBJ2-7; 8 nucleotides line up with TRBD2. This CDR3 contains 16 residues. The germline CDR1 and CDR2 sequences are SGHNT and YYREEE (reference sequence). V shed 3 bases, J shed 3 bases, and the junction held 11 bases outside the gene matches. CDR3 DNA sequence: TGTGCCAGCAGCTATAGCGGGACACTGGCCTTCTACGAGCAGTACTTC. As protein: CASSYSGTLAFYEQYF.

The chain carries TRBV15 and TRBJ2-3; 7 bases agree with TRBD2. V shed 0 bases and J 3 bases; nucleotides not matched to a gene: 3. CDR3 length: 15 amino acids. Germline V lookup: CDR1 LNHNV, CDR2 YYDKDF (reference sequence). CDR3 nucleotides: TGTGCCACCAGCAGAGAACGGGAGGTGACAGATACGCAGTATTTT. The encoded protein is CATSREREVTDTQYF.

The rearrangement joins TRBV9 to TRBJ2-2; 10 nucleotides agree with TRBD1. CDR1 and CDR2 from the germline V gene are SGDLS and YYNGEE. With 2 bases clipped from V and 5 bases from J, the junction kept 9 bases outside the gene matches. The CDR3 length is 17 residues. The CDR3 protein is CASSVGPTGGFTGELFF. The CDR3 DNA reads TGTGCCAGCAGCGTGGGACCGACAGGGGGCTTTACCGGGGAGCTGTTTTTT.

The V call is TRBV15, the J call TRBJ2-7; weak D call: TRBD1 (6 bases). In germline, CDR1 is LNHNV, CDR2 YYDKDF (reference sequence). Trimming cost V 0 bases and J 4 bases, with 13 bases left between them. This CDR3 has 15 amino acids. CDR3 in DNA: TGTGCCACCAGCAGAGACCCAGGGGCGGCGTACGAGCAGTACTTC. Its protein product is CATSRDPGAAYEQYF.

The chain carries TRBV10-1 and TRBJ2-1; 8 bases agree with TRBD2. V gave up 7 bases and J gave up 7 bases; unmatched junction bases: 15. CDR1 is WNHNN and CDR2 is SYGVQD in the germline V gene (reference sequence). The CDR3 totals 16 residues. CDR3 protein: CASNQRTGTRINEQFF. The CDR3, as DNA: TGCGCCAGCAATCAAAGAACCGGGACTAGAATAAATGAGCAGTTCTTC.

The rearrangement links TRBV27 to TRBJ1-5; TRBD1 matches at 8 bases. CDR1 MNHEY and CDR2 SMNVEV come from the germline V gene (reference sequence). The CDR3 length is 17 residues. V was clipped by 0 bases and J by 0 bases; unmatched bases: 4. The CDR3 reads CASSLSGQGLSNQPQHF. DNA for the CDR3: TGTGCCAGCAGTTTATCCGGACAGGGCCTTAGCAATCAGCCCCAGCATTTT.

The genes are TRBV5-6 and TRBJ2-5; D gene uncertain. CDR3 length equals 14 residues. The germline gives CDR1 SGHDT, CDR2 YYEEEE. Trimming pared 5 bases from V and 3 bases from J, leaving 14 bases between. This chain's CDR3 is CASRVGLGKETQYF. CDR3 in DNA: TGTGCCAGCAGGGTTGGATTAGGGAAAGAGACCCAGTACTTC. Using reference TRBV5-6 and TRBJ2-5 for the parts outside the CDR3, the full variable domain is DAGVTQSPTHLIKTRGQQVTLRCSPKSGHDTVSWYQQALGQGPQFIFQYYEEEERQRGNFPDRFSGHQFPNYSSELNVNALLLGDSALYLCASRVGLGKETQYFGPGTRLLVL.

This CDR3 is CASSQAVAGGQGDTQYF. The CDR3 DNA sequence: TGTGCCAGCAGCCAAGCGGTAGCGGGAGGGCAGGGCGATACGCAGTATTTT. This chain connects TRBV3-1 (or the pseudogene TRBV3-2) to TRBJ2-3; 11 bases are a match to TRBD2. Germline CDR1 and CDR2: LGHDT and YNNKEL (reference sequence). The CDR3 loop spans 17 amino acids. After removal of 1 base from V and 6 bases from J, the junction contained 9 bases not matched to a gene.

This chain links TRBV6-5 with TRBJ1-1, with TRBD1 matching over 7 bases. Per germline, CDR1 MNHEY and CDR2 SVGAGI. V shed 7 bases and J 1 base; nucleotides not matched to a gene: 3. The CDR3 totals 13 residues. CDR3 residues: CASTRQGNTEAFF. For the CDR3, the DNA is TGTGCCAGCACCCGACAGGGGAACACTGAAGCTTTCTTT.

This clone has only one observation. The chain employs TRBV10-1 and TRBJ2-2, with 11 nucleotides matching TRBD2. Trimming at V came to 2 bases and at J to 4 bases, leaving 6 bases not matched to a gene. Looked up from germline, CDR1 is WNHNN and CDR2 is SYGVQD (reference sequence). The CDR3 contains 17 residues. CDR3 region: CASSERLLAGVTGELFF. In DNA form, the CDR3 reads TGCGCCAGCAGTGAGCGGTTACTAGCGGGAGTCACCGGGGAGCTGTTTTTT.

The V call is TRBV5-1, the J call TRBJ1-4; 10 bases agree with TRBD1. The V and J ends lost 4 bases and 7 bases, in that order; junction bases with no gene match: 1. Germline CDR1 SGHRS, CDR2 YFSETQ. This CDR3 has 13 residues. The CDR3 DNA reads as TGCGCCAGCAGCCGGGACAGGGGTGAAAAACTGTTTTTT. This codes for CASSRDRGEKLFF.

This clone turned up a few times. The V call is TRBV19, the J call TRBJ1-2; possibly TRBD1 for D (5 bases). Trimming pared 6 bases from V and 0 bases from J, leaving 11 bases between. This CDR3 spans 14 amino acids. CDR1 is LNHDA and CDR2 is SQIVND in the germline V gene (reference sequence). The CDR3 region is CASRADTSNYGYTF. The CDR3 coding sequence is TGTGCCAGTAGAGCGGACACCTCTAACTATGGCTACACCTTC.

The V call is TRBV24-1, the J call TRBJ2-3, with TRBD1 matching 8 bases. Germline V gene lookup returns CDR1 KGHDR and CDR2 SFDVKD. The J segment lost 1 base and the V segment lost 6 bases, leaving 5 bases of the junction unmatched. This CDR3 is built from 15 residues. CDR3 loop: CATSYGQGGTDTQYF. The CDR3 region has the DNA TGTGCCACCAGTTATGGACAGGGAGGCACAGATACGCAGTATTTT.

This rearrangement joins TRBV4-3 to TRBJ2-7; D call uncertain. CDR1 is LGHNA and CDR2 is YSLEER in the germline V gene. Trimming stripped 0 bases from V and 4 bases from J, with 10 bases between. The CDR3 length is 14 residues. CDR3 DNA: TGCGCCAGCAGCCAAGATCTCCTTAGATACGAGCAGTACTTC. Protein: CASSQDLLRYEQYF.

The chain uses TRBV7-9 and TRBJ1-2; TRBD1 matches 8 bases. The germline CDR1 and CDR2 sequences are SEHNR and FQNEAQ (reference sequence). The CDR3 loop spans 18 amino acids. The ends lost 7 bases at V and 1 base at J; junction bases unmatched: 17. The CDR3 spells CASTPREGQEMNNYGYTF. Written as DNA, the CDR3 is TGTGCCAGCACCCCTCGCGAGGGACAGGAAATGAATAACTATGGCTACACCTTC. The full variable domain, rest sourced from reference TRBV7-9 and TRBJ1-2, is DTGVSQNPRHKITKRGQNVTFRCDPISEHNRLYWYRQTLGQGPEFLTYFQNEAQLEKSRLLSDRFSAERPKGSFSTLEIQRTEQGDSAMYLCASTPREGQEMNNYGYTFGSGTRLTVV.

The chain uses TRBV5-1 and TRBJ2-1, with TRBD2 identical over 14 bases. V lost 4 bases to trimming and J lost 9 bases; unmatched junction nucleotides: 9. The CDR3 runs 16 residues. In germline, CDR1 is SGHRS, CDR2 YFSETQ. The CDR3 is CASSLRLAGGQSEQFF. As DNA, the CDR3 is TGCGCCAGCAGCCTCCGACTAGCGGGAGGGCAAAGTGAGCAGTTCTTC.

The chain joins TRBV10-1 to TRBJ2-7; 7 bases match TRBD1. Germline-derived CDR1 and CDR2 are WNHNN and SYGVQD (reference sequence). This CDR3 region has 14 residues. V shed 3 bases, J shed 0 bases, and the junction held 2 bases outside the gene matches. CDR3 amino acids: CASSEDRASYEQYF. As DNA, the CDR3 is TGCGCCAGCAGTGAAGACAGGGCCTCCTACGAGCAGTACTTC.

CDR3 sequence reads: CASSQLPTSGAEQFF. The CDR3 DNA follows: TGTGCCAGCAGTCAGTTACCGACTAGCGGAGCTGAGCAGTTCTTC. The genes are TRBV6-5 and TRBJ2-1; 9 nucleotides agree with TRBD2. The CDR3 is 15 amino acids. J was trimmed by 9 bases and V by 5 bases; bases with no gene match: 11. The germline V gene has CDR1 MNHEY and CDR2 SVGAGI.

The DNA of the CDR3 is TGTGCCAGCAGCCGCTCGCGGGGGAACACTGAAGCTTTCTTT. It is translated as CASSRSRGNTEAFF. The chain employs TRBV9 and TRBJ1-1; D is unresolved. Germline lookup yields CDR1 SGDLS and CDR2 YYNGEE. The CDR3 is made up of 14 amino acids. The V gene lost 4 bases and the J gene lost 1 base, with 11 bases spanning the gap.

The chain couples TRBV27 to TRBJ2-3; the D is unclear. Germline V gives CDR1 MNHEY, CDR2 SMNVEV (reference sequence). This CDR3 contains 13 residues. V lost 5 bases to trimming and J lost 3 bases, with 9 bases between them. The CDR3 nucleotides are TGTGCCAGCAGTAAGTTTATGACAGATACGCAGTATTTT. Encoded protein: CASSKFMTDTQYF.

The chain joins TRBV5-6 to TRBJ2-2, with D tentatively TRBD2 (5 bases). V gave up 2 bases and J gave up 1 base, with 9 bases separating them. The germline CDR1 and CDR2 sequences are SGHDT and YYEEEE. There are 15 residues in the CDR3. DNA of the CDR3: TGTGCCAGCAGCTTCGAGGGAGAGAACACCGGGGAGCTGTTTTTT. Translation gives CASSFEGENTGELFF.

The V call is TRBV6-2 or TRBV6-3, the J call TRBJ2-5, with 14 bases identical to TRBD2. The CDR3 is made up of 18 amino acids. J lost 4 bases, V lost 5 bases, and 12 bases had no gene match. CDR1 and CDR2 from the germline V gene are MNHEY and SVGEGT. The CDR3 region is CASSTFPGLAGVVETQYF. The CDR3 DNA reads as TGTGCCAGCAGTACCTTCCCGGGACTAGCGGGAGTTGTAGAGACCCAGTACTTC.

The J gene is TRBJ1-2, the V gene TRBV20-1; D is unresolved. This CDR3 is 11 amino acids long. Trimming took off 7 bases at V and 0 bases at J, with 6 bases between the two ends. Germline assignment: CDR1 DFQATT and CDR2 SNEGSKA (reference sequence). CDR3 nucleotides: TGCAGTGGGCGAACTAACTATGGCTACACCTTC. It encodes CSGRTNYGYTF.

The chain combines TRBV6-5 with TRBJ2-7; D gene ambiguous. Germline CDR1 reads MNHEY; CDR2 reads SVGAGI. The CDR3 is 13 amino acids. The V end was cut by 2 bases, the J end by 2 bases, with 7 bases between. The CDR3 nucleotides read TGTGCCAGCAGTTACGCCGCAGCCTACGAGCAGTACTTC. Protein product: CASSYAAAYEQYF.

CDR3 DNA sequence: TGTGCCAGCAGCCAAGAGACAGGGGTTCGGAGCACTGAAGCTTTCTTT. Translated: CASSQETGVRSTEAFF. The chain is built from TRBV4-2 and TRBJ1-1, with TRBD1 matching 8 bases. With V trimmed by 0 bases and J by 4 bases, 7 bases remained unmatched. This CDR3 has 16 amino acids. CDR1 is LGHNA, CDR2 YNFKEQ, per germline.